The 17 T cell receptor beta chains below come from one sample, sequenced in a study of long-term antiretroviral therapy in people with HIV. At survey level, the immunoSEQ assay was run in its v3.0 version. Some clones are missing from TCRdb's copy, which holds only in-frame ones; the method was immunoSEQ multiplex PCR. The sample holds roughly 40,000 clones; more than 70% are singletons and the top ten take 4.5% to 7%. The source material was unsorted PBMCs, sampled 3.1 years after starting antiretroviral therapy. The receptors were sampled from a woman in her 50s with HIV.

The J gene is TRBJ1-3, the V gene TRBV4-1; no clear D. The CDR3 consists of 15 residues. Per the germline V gene, CDR1 is MGHRA and CDR2 is YSYEKL. Trimming stripped 1 base from V and 1 base from J, with 8 bases between. The CDR3, as DNA: TGCGCCAGCAGCCAAGTAACGGATTCTGGAAACACCATATATTTT. It encodes CASSQVTDSGNTIYF.

The J gene is TRBJ2-3, the V gene TRBV14, with D unclear. This CDR3 region has 11 residues. V was trimmed by 5 bases and J by 6 bases, leaving 6 bases between them. CDR1 is SGHDN and CDR2 is FVKESK in the germline V gene. For the CDR3, the DNA is TGTGCCAGCAGCTTCATGGATACGCAGTATTTT. This gives the protein CASSFMDTQYF.

This chain links TRBV6-6 with TRBJ1-3; D remains ambiguous. There are 14 residues in the CDR3. Trimming took off 4 bases at V and 2 bases at J, with 9 bases between the two ends. Per the germline V gene, CDR1 is MNHNY and CDR2 is SVGAGI (reference sequence). The chain's CDR3 is CASSSEFPGNTIYF. The CDR3 DNA reads as TGTGCCAGCAGTTCCGAATTTCCTGGAAACACCATATATTTT.

The chain uses TRBV6-6 and TRBJ1-5; 9 nucleotides line up with TRBD1. V shed 2 bases and J 2 bases; nucleotides not matched to a gene: 4. Germline V gene sequence: CDR1 MNHNY, CDR2 SVGAGI (reference sequence). This CDR3 contains 16 residues. CDR3 residues: CASSYTGGGRNQPQHF. The CDR3 nucleotides are TGTGCCAGCAGTTACACAGGGGGCGGGCGCAATCAGCCCCAGCATTTT.

The CDR3: CAISDGTGYEQYF. The CDR3 coding sequence is TGTGCCATCAGTGATGGGACAGGGTACGAGCAGTACTTC. This chain connects TRBV10-3 to TRBJ2-7; 9 bases fit TRBD1. Germline-derived CDR1 and CDR2 are ENHRY and SYGVKD. This CDR3 spans 13 amino acids. V gave up 3 bases and J gave up 4 bases; unmatched junction bases: 1.

CDR3 sequence reads: CASSQDRDRTNSPLHF. CDR3 in DNA: TGTGCCAGCAGCCAAGACCGGGACAGGACTAATTCACCCCTCCACTTT. The chain combines TRBV4-2 with TRBJ1-6, with 8 bases identical to TRBD1. CDR3 length equals 16 residues. Trimming at V came to 0 bases and at J to 6 bases, leaving 4 bases not matched to a gene. Germline V lookup: CDR1 LGHNA, CDR2 YNFKEQ.

The V gene is TRBV6-5, the J gene TRBJ1-5; D is undetermined. The V gene lost 9 bases and the J gene lost 4 bases, with 16 bases spanning the gap. The CDR3 has 14 residues. From germline, CDR1 is MNHEY and CDR2 SVGAGI. CDR3 in amino acids: CARRRPSGNQPQHF. The CDR3 DNA reads TGTGCCAGACGTCGCCCTAGTGGAAATCAGCCCCAGCATTTT.

The rearrangement uses TRBV28 and TRBJ1-2, with no clear D. CDR1 is MDHEN, CDR2 SYDVKM, per germline. This CDR3 region has 14 residues. The ends were cut back, 2 bases at V and 1 base at J, with 8 bases in the middle. CDR3 bases: TGTGCCAGCAGTTTACGAGACCGTAACTATGGCTACACCTTC. This translates into CASSLRDRNYGYTF.

V usage is TRBV6-6 and J usage is TRBJ1-6; 10 nucleotides line up with TRBD1. CDR3 length: 15 amino acids. The V and J ends lost 0 bases and 8 bases, in that order; junction bases with no gene match: 1. Per germline, CDR1 MNHNY and CDR2 SVGAGI (reference sequence). CDR3 loop: CASSYSDRGDSPLHF. CDR3 DNA: TGTGCCAGCAGTTACTCGGACAGGGGGGATTCACCCCTCCACTTT.

The rearrangement joins TRBV5-1 to TRBJ1-2; D remains ambiguous. V was trimmed by 0 bases and J by 6 bases, leaving 12 bases between them. The length of the CDR3 is 14 residues. CDR1 and CDR2 from the germline V gene are SGHRS and YFSETQ. The CDR3 region is CASSLEGRSDGYTF. The CDR3 DNA reads as TGCGCCAGCAGCTTGGAGGGTAGGTCGGATGGCTACACCTTC. Using reference TRBV5-1 and TRBJ1-2 for the parts outside the CDR3, the full variable domain is KAGVTQTPRYLIKTRGQQVTLSCSPISGHRSVSWYQQTPGQGLQFLFEYFSETQRNKGNFPGRFSGRQFSNSRSEMNVSTLELGDSALYLCASSLEGRSDGYTFGSGTRLTVV.

The rearrangement links TRBV7-2 to TRBJ1-1; 8 bases are shared with TRBD1. The germline CDR1 and CDR2 sequences are SGHTA and FQGNSA. The CDR3 loop spans 17 amino acids. The V and J ends lost 3 bases and 3 bases, in that order; junction bases with no gene match: 12. CDR3 bases: TGTGCCAGCAGCTTGGTCGTAGGACAGGGTCTCGACACTGAAGCTTTCTTT. It encodes CASSLVVGQGLDTEAFF.

This clone occurred once. The V call is TRBV27, the J call TRBJ1-2; 8 bases align to TRBD1. The CDR3 is 13 residues long. Germline V gene lookup returns CDR1 MNHEY and CDR2 SMNVEV (reference sequence). V shed 6 bases, J shed 3 bases, and the junction held 3 bases outside the gene matches. This CDR3 is CASSKDRDYGYTF. The DNA of the CDR3 is TGTGCCAGCAGCAAGGACAGGGACTATGGCTACACCTTC.

The V call is TRBV20-1, the J call TRBJ1-2; D call uncertain. Trimming left V 5 bases short and J 5 bases short, with 9 bases between. The CDR3 sequence is 11 residues long. Looked up from germline, CDR1 is DFQATT and CDR2 is SNEGSKA (reference sequence). The DNA of the CDR3 is TGCAGTGCTCCCACGGGGTATGGCTACACCTTC. This gives the protein CSAPTGYGYTF.

The CDR3 spells CASSLWQGLANEKLFF. In DNA, the CDR3 is TGTGCCAGCAGCTTGTGGCAGGGGTTGGCAAATGAAAAACTGTTTTTT. J is TRBJ1-4 and V is TRBV5-6; the D gene is possibly TRBD1 (6 bases). CDR3 length: 16 amino acids. Trimming removed 1 base from V and 5 bases from J, with 15 bases in between. CDR1 is SGHDT, CDR2 YYEEEE, per germline.

The gene calls are TRBV19 and TRBJ1-4, with a tentative D call TRBD1 (6 bases). The CDR3 covers 11 residues. The V and J ends lost 4 bases and 14 bases respectively, with 11 bases between them. Germline lookup yields CDR1 LNHDA and CDR2 SQIVND (reference sequence). CDR3 coding DNA: TGTGCCAGTAGTAATGCCCAGGGGCTGTTTTTT. Protein: CASSNAQGLFF.

The rearrangement uses TRBV29-1 and TRBJ2-7; 11 positions agree with TRBD1. V was pared by 4 bases and J by 6 bases, with 5 bases of the junction left unmatched. The CDR3 sequence is 13 residues long. Germline lookup yields CDR1 SQVTM and CDR2 ANQGSEA. The CDR3: CSVAGTGGSEQYF. In nucleotides, the CDR3 is TGCAGCGTTGCAGGGACAGGGGGTAGCGAGCAGTACTTC.

V and J are TRBV4-1 and TRBJ1-2; 7 nucleotides line up with TRBD1. There are 13 residues in the CDR3. CDR1 and CDR2 from the germline V gene are MGHRA and YSYEKL. V lost 2 bases to trimming and J lost 8 bases; unmatched junction nucleotides: 5. CDR3 residues: CASSQSSRGGYTF. CDR3 sequence (DNA): TGCGCCAGCAGCCAATCTTCCAGGGGGGGCTACACCTTC.